These 30 T cell receptor beta chains came from one sample sequenced in a study of human T cells and chemical hapten exposure. Each CDR3 protein gets one entry after TCRdb re-called the 5' RACE reads with MiXCR. The table lists under 150,000 distinct CDR3 sequences, approximately 19% of them singletons, with approximately 2.8% in the top ten. Whole blood that had not been fractionated was the source of extracted total RNA. The origin of the receptors is a human donor in good health.

The chain links TRBV6-5 to TRBJ2-1; the match to TRBD2 covers 7 bases. The ends lost 6 bases at V and 10 bases at J; junction bases unmatched: 12. In germline, CDR1 is MNHEY, CDR2 SVGAGI. The CDR3 consists of 14 residues. CDR3 DNA: TGTGCCAGCAGCCAAAGGACTAGTCGGGACGAGCAGTTCTTC. It is translated as CASSQRTSRDEQFF.

This clonotype was seen a handful of times. CDR3 sequence (DNA): TGTGCCAGTAGCAAACCGGGACAGGTCACCTACGAGCAGTACTTC. It yields the protein CASSKPGQVTYEQYF. V gene TRBV19 combines with J gene TRBJ2-7, with 8 bases matching TRBD1. With V trimmed by 6 bases and J by 2 bases, 9 bases remained unmatched. CDR1 and CDR2 (germline): LNHDA, SQIVND (reference sequence). The CDR3 consists of 15 residues.

This clonotype was observed at least ten times. The rearrangement links TRBV29-1 to TRBJ2-7, with 7 nucleotides matching TRBD2. CDR1 is SQVTM and CDR2 is ANQGSEA in the germline V gene. This CDR3 comprises 11 residues. Germline trimming cut 7 bases from V and 5 bases from J; bases unmatched to any gene: 5. This chain's CDR3 is CSAWEGNEQYF. The CDR3 bases are TGCAGCGCCTGGGAGGGTAACGAGCAGTACTTC.

This clonotype was observed many times. The chain is built from TRBV29-1 and TRBJ1-4, with TRBD1 identical over 9 bases. V lost 6 bases to trimming and J lost 4 bases; unmatched junction nucleotides: 6. Per the germline V gene, CDR1 is SQVTM and CDR2 is ANQGSEA. The CDR3 consists of 14 residues. The CDR3 DNA reads as TGCAGCGTGGGACCGGGACAGGGTAATGAAAAACTGTTTTTT. It encodes CSVGPGQGNEKLFF.

In its sample, this clonotype was seen a few times. J is TRBJ2-5 and V is TRBV2; D is perhaps TRBD1 or TRBD2 (7 bases each). CDR3 length: 13 residues. The germline V and J ends were trimmed by 7 bases and 7 bases, with 16 bases remaining between them. Germline V gene data show CDR1 as SNHLY and CDR2 as FYNNEI. The CDR3, as DNA: TGTGCCAGCACCCTAACAGGGGAGGGGACCCAGTACTTC. This translates into CASTLTGEGTQYF.

The rearrangement uses TRBV5-4 and TRBJ2-7, with 13 nucleotides matching TRBD2. The CDR3 is 16 amino acids. Germline CDR1 is SGHNT and CDR2 is YYREEE (reference sequence). The V segment lost 3 bases and the J segment 5 bases; nucleotides outside the gene matches: 8. In DNA, the CDR3 is TGTGCCAGCAGCTCCGGGGGGACTAGCGGGAACCACGAGCAGTACTTC. It is translated as CASSSGGTSGNHEQYF.

This clonotype was seen more than once but under ten times. The chain joins TRBV30 to TRBJ2-5; 8 bases align to TRBD1. After removal of 3 bases from V and 1 base from J, the junction contained 1 base not matched to a gene. The CDR3 loop spans 13 amino acids. Germline CDR1 GTSNPN, CDR2 SVGIG (reference sequence). The chain's CDR3 is CAWSDRGQETQYF. The CDR3, as DNA: TGTGCCTGGAGCGACAGGGGCCAAGAGACCCAGTACTTC.

The CDR3 DNA sequence: TGTGCCAGCAGCCCGGGACTAGCGAGTCAGGGGACCCAGTACTTC. The encoded protein is CASSPGLASQGTQYF. The chain links TRBV7-6 to TRBJ2-5; 10 positions match TRBD2. Germline V gene sequence: CDR1 SGHVS, CDR2 FNYEAQ. V lost 5 bases to trimming and J lost 7 bases; unmatched junction nucleotides: 10. The CDR3 consists of 15 residues.

The chain has TRBV20-1 and TRBJ1-2; 8 positions agree with TRBD1. The V gene's germline CDR1 is DFQATT and CDR2 SNEGSKA (reference sequence). Unmatched junction bases numbered 6, after V lost 1 base and J lost 8 bases. This CDR3 contains 13 residues. Here the CDR3 reads CSARGTGPTGYTF. The CDR3 nucleotides read TGCAGTGCTAGAGGGACAGGGCCCACCGGCTACACCTTC.

The genes are TRBV7-2 and TRBJ2-3; D not resolved. The CDR3 length is 15 residues. Germline V CDR1 and CDR2: SGHTA, FQGNSA. V was clipped by 3 bases and J by 0 bases, with 10 bases between them. The CDR3 here is CASSLSRTSTDTQYF. The CDR3 nucleotides are TGTGCCAGCAGCTTGTCCAGGACGAGCACAGATACGCAGTATTTT.

This chain uses TRBV2 with TRBJ1-5, with D uncertain. Germline V lookup: CDR1 SNHLY, CDR2 FYNNEI. There are 16 residues in the CDR3. The V end lost 5 bases, the J end lost 2 bases, and 16 bases lay between the germline ends. The CDR3 DNA sequence: TGTGCCAGCAGTCCCGGGAGGGCCATACGCAATCAGCCCCAGCATTTT. Translating it yields CASSPGRAIRNQPQHF.

The chain links TRBV28 to TRBJ2-7, with D possibly being TRBD2 (6 bases). The CDR3 runs to 15 residues. V lost 8 bases to trimming and J lost 0 bases, with 17 bases between them. CDR1 MDHEN and CDR2 SYDVKM come from the germline V gene. CDR3 DNA: TGTGCCAGCTTTTCAAGGTACGGGAGCTCCTACGAGCAGTACTTC. Amino acids: CASFSRYGSSYEQYF.

The J gene is TRBJ2-3, the V gene TRBV6-5; D is tentatively TRBD1 or TRBD2 (5 bases each). The germline V gene encodes CDR1 MNHEY and CDR2 SVGAGI. Trimming took 3 bases from V and 4 from J, leaving 14 bases between them. The CDR3 runs 15 residues. CDR3 sequence (DNA): TGTGCCAGCAGTTATGGGACGGCTCGGTCAGATACGCAGTATTTT. Encoded protein: CASSYGTARSDTQYF.

The chain carries TRBV28 and TRBJ2-7; TRBD1 or TRBD2 may be the D gene (5 bases each). CDR1 and CDR2 from the germline V gene are MDHEN and SYDVKM. This CDR3 comprises 17 residues. Deletions cut 3 bases from V and 4 bases from J, with 22 bases between. The DNA for the CDR3 is TGTGCCAGCAGTTTCGCGAGAAGGGGACCCCTAGATTACGAGCAGTACTTC. It specifies CASSFARRGPLDYEQYF.

The rearrangement uses TRBV2 and TRBJ2-2, with 14 bases lining up with TRBD2. The V gene's germline CDR1 is SNHLY and CDR2 FYNNEI. CDR3 length equals 15 residues. V lost 6 bases to trimming and J lost 6 bases; unmatched junction nucleotides: 3. The DNA of the CDR3 is TGTGCCAGCAGGGCGACTAGCGGGAGGGCCGGGGAGCTGTTTTTT. Protein: CASRATSGRAGELFF.

The chain joins TRBV28 to TRBJ1-6; D might be TRBD1 (5 bases). With 5 bases removed from V and 9 bases from J, the gap between germline ends came to 14 bases. Germline CDR1 is MDHEN and CDR2 is SYDVKM. This CDR3 has 14 residues. The CDR3 DNA follows: TGTGCCAGCAGTCCCGCAGGGCGGAGTTCACCCCTCCACTTT. Encoded protein: CASSPAGRSSPLHF. Supplemented by reference TRBV28 and TRBJ1-6, the full variable domain reads DVKVTQSSRYLVKRTGEKVFLECVQDMDHENMFWYRQDPGLGLRLIYFSYDVKMKEKGDIPEGYSVSREKKERFSLILESASTNQTSMYLCASSPAGRSSPLHFGNGTRLTVT.

This clonotype has only a few counts. The chain couples TRBV6-1 to TRBJ1-6, with D possibly matching TRBD1 (6 bases). The V and J ends lost 4 bases and 6 bases respectively, with 13 bases between them. CDR1 is MNHNS, CDR2 SASEGT, per germline. The CDR3 length is 15 residues. CDR3 in amino acids: CASSVQDSTNSPLHF. CDR3 in DNA: TGTGCCAGCAGTGTACAGGACAGTACTAATTCACCCCTCCACTTT.

This rearrangement joins TRBV19 to TRBJ2-1, with 8 nucleotides matching TRBD2. Germline trimming cut 6 bases from V and 9 bases from J; bases unmatched to any gene: 13. CDR3 length equals 15 residues. From germline, CDR1 is LNHDA and CDR2 SQIVND (reference sequence). The chain's CDR3 is CASSILAADVSEQFF. The CDR3 DNA reads TGTGCCAGTAGCATACTAGCGGCCGACGTGAGTGAGCAGTTCTTC.

This chain uses TRBV7-9 with TRBJ2-3; D is perhaps TRBD2 (5 bases). The germline V gene has CDR1 SEHNR and CDR2 FQNEAQ (reference sequence). The germline V and J ends were trimmed by 4 bases and 0 bases, with 11 bases remaining between them. This CDR3 has 15 residues. The CDR3 DNA is TGTGCCAGCAGCTCGGAAGCGGATAGCACAGATACGCAGTATTTT. This gives the protein CASSSEADSTDTQYF.

The rearrangement links TRBV19 to TRBJ2-1; TRBD1 agrees at 12 bases. There are 16 residues in the CDR3. Germline V gene sequence: CDR1 LNHDA, CDR2 SQIVND (reference sequence). V was clipped by 7 bases and J by 7 bases; unmatched bases: 11. The CDR3 sequence is CASTQQGQGALNEQFF. CDR3 DNA sequence: TGTGCCAGTACTCAGCAGGGACAGGGGGCGCTAAATGAGCAGTTCTTC.

The V and J genes are TRBV28 and TRBJ1-6; no firm D call. The CDR3 has 13 residues. Germline-derived CDR1 and CDR2 are MDHEN and SYDVKM. Trimming took off 3 bases at V and 9 bases at J, with 9 bases between the two ends. This chain's CDR3 is CASSLEGPSPLHF. The CDR3 DNA is TGTGCCAGCAGTTTGGAAGGGCCTTCACCCCTCCACTTT.

This clonotype has more than one count but fewer than ten. The CDR3 loop is CAWSATGDEQYF. The CDR3 DNA is TGTGCCTGGAGTGCCACGGGGGACGAGCAGTACTTC. The rearrangement links TRBV30 to TRBJ2-7, with D tentatively TRBD2 (6 bases). The length of the CDR3 is 12 residues. Germline values: CDR1 GTSNPN, CDR2 SVGIG (reference sequence). Between the trimmed V and J ends, which lost 1 base and 5 bases, there was a span of 9 bases.

The chain links TRBV12-3 or TRBV12-4 to TRBJ1-2, with 7 bases lining up with TRBD1. Germline trimming cut 5 bases from V and 8 bases from J; bases unmatched to any gene: 14. The CDR3 consists of 15 residues. The CDR3 is CASSLSRQGSVGYTF. CDR3 DNA: TGTGCCAGCAGTCTCTCACGACAGGGTTCCGTCGGCTACACCTTC.

The chain employs TRBV20-1 and TRBJ1-2; D unresolved. V was pared by 2 bases and J by 4 bases, with 2 bases between. The CDR3 sequence is 10 residues long. The germline V gene encodes CDR1 DFQATT and CDR2 SNEGSKA (reference sequence). CDR3 nucleotide sequence: TGCAGTGCTAGATTCTATGGCTACACCTTC. Amino acids: CSARFYGYTF.

The genes are TRBV4-1 and TRBJ1-1; possible D gene TRBD1, 5 bases. CDR3 length: 15 amino acids. The germline V and J ends were trimmed by 3 bases and 3 bases, with 14 bases remaining between them. The V gene's germline CDR1 is MGHRA and CDR2 YSYEKL. This CDR3 is CASSQAPEGYTEAFF. The CDR3 DNA sequence: TGCGCCAGCAGCCAGGCCCCTGAGGGGTACACTGAAGCTTTCTTT.

This clonotype has ten or more counts. The chain combines TRBV2 with TRBJ1-5; D remains unclear. Germline CDR1 and CDR2: SNHLY and FYNNEI. The V and J ends lost 6 bases and 5 bases respectively, with 11 bases between them. The CDR3 is made up of 13 amino acids. The CDR3 is CASRFRVDQPQHF. CDR3 coding DNA: TGTGCCAGCAGGTTCCGGGTGGATCAGCCCCAGCATTTT. Looking up the rest from reference TRBV2 and TRBJ1-5 gives the full variable domain: EPEVTQTPSHQVTQMGQEVILRCVPISNHLYFYWYRQILGQKVEFLVSFYNNEISEKSEIFDDQFSVERPDGSNFTLKIRSTKLEDSAMYFCASRFRVDQPQHFGDGTRLSIL.

The V call is TRBV9, the J call TRBJ1-1; a possible D gene is TRBD1 (5 bases). Trimming took 2 bases from V and 6 from J, leaving 14 bases between them. The CDR3 loop spans 14 amino acids. Germline CDR1 and CDR2: SGDLS and YYNGEE. CDR3 nucleotide sequence: TGTGCCAGCAGCGTGGCCCCTGGGGGATCTGAAGCTTTCTTT. Translation gives CASSVAPGGSEAFF.

This CDR3 is CATSDSLRGGEQYF. DNA of the CDR3: TGTGCCACCAGTGATTCCCTAAGAGGGGGCGAGCAGTACTTC. V and J are TRBV24-1 and TRBJ2-7; tentative D call: TRBD1 (6 bases). V gave up 2 bases and J gave up 6 bases, with 13 bases separating them. The CDR3 is made up of 14 amino acids. Germline CDR1 is KGHDR and CDR2 is SFDVKD.

The chain combines TRBV20-1 with TRBJ2-7; maybe TRBD2 (7 bases). Germline V gene data show CDR1 as DFQATT and CDR2 as SNEGSKA (reference sequence). V lost 6 bases and J 5 bases, leaving 14 bases between the germline ends. CDR3 length: 12 amino acids. CDR3 sequence reads: CSARRGADEQYF. CDR3 bases: TGCAGTGCCCGACGGGGGGCAGACGAGCAGTACTTC.

In DNA form, the CDR3 reads TGTGCCAGCAGTGATGGGGAGGTGGGCACAGATACGCAGTATTTT. Amino acid sequence: CASSDGEVGTDTQYF. The chain recombines TRBV2 with TRBJ2-3; D possibly corresponds to TRBD2 (6 bases). This CDR3 is 15 amino acids long. Germline CDR1 reads SNHLY; CDR2 reads FYNNEI. V lost 3 bases and J lost 1, with 11 bases in between.